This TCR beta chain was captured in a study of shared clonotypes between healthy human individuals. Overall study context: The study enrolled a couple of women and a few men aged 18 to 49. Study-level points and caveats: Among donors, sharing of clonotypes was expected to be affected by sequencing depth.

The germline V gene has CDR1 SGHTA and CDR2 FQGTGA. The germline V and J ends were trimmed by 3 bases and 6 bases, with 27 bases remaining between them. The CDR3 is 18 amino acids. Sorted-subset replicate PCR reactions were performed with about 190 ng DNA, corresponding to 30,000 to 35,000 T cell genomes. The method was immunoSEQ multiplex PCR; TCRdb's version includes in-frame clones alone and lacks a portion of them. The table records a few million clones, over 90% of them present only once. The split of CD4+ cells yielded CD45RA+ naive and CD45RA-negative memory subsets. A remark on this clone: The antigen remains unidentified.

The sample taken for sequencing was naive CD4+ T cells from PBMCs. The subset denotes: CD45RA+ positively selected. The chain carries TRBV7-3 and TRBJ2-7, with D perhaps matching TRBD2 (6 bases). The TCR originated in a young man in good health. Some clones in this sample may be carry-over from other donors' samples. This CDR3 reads CASSFGGGGLTSLSEQYF. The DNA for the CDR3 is TGTGCCAGCAGCTTTGGTGGAGGCGGACTAACCTCCCTCAGCGAGCAGTACTTC.